This T cell receptor beta chain emerged from a study of T-cell memory formation after mild COVID-19. MiXCR was run by TCRdb on the 5' RACE reads, yielding one entry per CDR3 protein. Of under 250,000 distinct CDR3 sequences in the sample, over 15% were seen once. Germline CDR1 KGHSH, CDR2 LQKENI. This CDR3 region has 13 residues. The ends lost 5 bases at V and 2 bases at J; junction bases unmatched: 2. This clonotype was recorded at least ten times. V gene TRBV18 combines with J gene TRBJ2-7; 8 bases agree with TRBD1. Sequenced material: PBMCs or a T cell subset sorted from them (not recorded which). The TCR was taken from an adult woman who had mild COVID-19 (a few samples of this study predate the infection). Cell type and time point are not known. CDR3 sequence reads: CASSIQGAYEQYF. CDR3 bases: TGTGCCAGCTCAATACAGGGGGCCTACGAGCAGTACTTC.